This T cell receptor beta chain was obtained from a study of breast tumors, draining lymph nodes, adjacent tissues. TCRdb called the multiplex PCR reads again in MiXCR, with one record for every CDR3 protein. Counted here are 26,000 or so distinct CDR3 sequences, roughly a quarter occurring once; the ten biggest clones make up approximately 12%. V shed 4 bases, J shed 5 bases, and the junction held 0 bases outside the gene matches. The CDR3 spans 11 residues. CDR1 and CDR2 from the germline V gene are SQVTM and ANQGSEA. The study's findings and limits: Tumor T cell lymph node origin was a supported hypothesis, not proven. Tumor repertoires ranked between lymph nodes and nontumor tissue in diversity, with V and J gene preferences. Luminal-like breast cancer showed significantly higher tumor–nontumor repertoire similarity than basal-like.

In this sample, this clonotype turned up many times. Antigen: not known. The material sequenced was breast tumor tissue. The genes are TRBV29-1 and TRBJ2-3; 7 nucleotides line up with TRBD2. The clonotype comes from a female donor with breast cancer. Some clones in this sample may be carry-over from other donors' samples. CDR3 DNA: TGCAGCGTTGGGGGGGGAGATACGCAGTATTTT. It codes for CSVGGGDTQYF.